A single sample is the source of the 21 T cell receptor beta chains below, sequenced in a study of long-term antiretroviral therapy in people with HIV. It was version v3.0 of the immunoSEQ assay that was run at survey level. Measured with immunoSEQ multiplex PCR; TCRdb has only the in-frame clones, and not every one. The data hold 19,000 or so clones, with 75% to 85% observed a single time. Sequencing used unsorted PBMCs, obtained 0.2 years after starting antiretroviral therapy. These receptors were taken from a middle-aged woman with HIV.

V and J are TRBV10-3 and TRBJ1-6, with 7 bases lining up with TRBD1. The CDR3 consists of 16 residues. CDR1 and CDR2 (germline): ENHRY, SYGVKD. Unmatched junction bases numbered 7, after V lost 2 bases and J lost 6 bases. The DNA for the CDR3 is TGTGCCATCAGTGAGATTTCGGCAGGGGGTAATTCACCCCTCCACTTT. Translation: CAISEISAGGNSPLHF.

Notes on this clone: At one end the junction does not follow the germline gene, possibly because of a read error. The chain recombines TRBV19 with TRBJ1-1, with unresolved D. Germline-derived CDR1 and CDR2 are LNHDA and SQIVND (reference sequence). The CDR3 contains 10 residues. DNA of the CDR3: TGTGCCAACCTAGTAGTGGGTGTGGGTTTT. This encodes CANLVVGVGF.

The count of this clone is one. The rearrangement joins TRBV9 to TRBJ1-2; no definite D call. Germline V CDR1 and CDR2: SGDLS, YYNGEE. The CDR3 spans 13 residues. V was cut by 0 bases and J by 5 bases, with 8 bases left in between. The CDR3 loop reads CASSVEGGYGYTF. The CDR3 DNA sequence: TGTGCCAGCAGCGTAGAGGGAGGGTATGGCTACACCTTC.

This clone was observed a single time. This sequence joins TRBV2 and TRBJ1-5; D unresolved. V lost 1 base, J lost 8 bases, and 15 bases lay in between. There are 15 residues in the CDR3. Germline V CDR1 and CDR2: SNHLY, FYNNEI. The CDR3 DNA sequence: TGTGCCAGCAGTGAAGGGGTCCAACCGAGGGAGCCCCAGCATTTT. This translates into CASSEGVQPREPQHF.

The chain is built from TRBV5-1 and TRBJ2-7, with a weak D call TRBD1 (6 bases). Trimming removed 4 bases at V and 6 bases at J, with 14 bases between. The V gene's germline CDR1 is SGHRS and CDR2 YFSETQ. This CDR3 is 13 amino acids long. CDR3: CASSQGTRGEQYF. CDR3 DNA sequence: TGCGCCAGCAGCCAAGGGACAAGGGGCGAGCAGTACTTC.

The CDR3 loop is CASSLPPGLGRWNEQFF. In DNA form, the CDR3 reads TGTGCCAGCAGCTTGCCTCCGGGACTAGGACGGTGGAATGAGCAGTTCTTC. This chain joins TRBV5-6 and TRBJ2-1; 8 nucleotides line up with TRBD2. CDR1 is SGHDT and CDR2 is YYEEEE in the germline V gene. This CDR3 comprises 17 residues. Trimming took 1 base from V and 7 from J; bases not matched to a gene: 13.

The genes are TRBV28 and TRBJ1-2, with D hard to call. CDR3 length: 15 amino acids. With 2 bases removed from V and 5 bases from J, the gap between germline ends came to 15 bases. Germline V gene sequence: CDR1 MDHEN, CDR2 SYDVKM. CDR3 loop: CASSLALSGSYGYTF. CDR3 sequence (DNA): TGTGCCAGCAGTTTAGCCCTCAGCGGGTCGTATGGCTACACCTTC.

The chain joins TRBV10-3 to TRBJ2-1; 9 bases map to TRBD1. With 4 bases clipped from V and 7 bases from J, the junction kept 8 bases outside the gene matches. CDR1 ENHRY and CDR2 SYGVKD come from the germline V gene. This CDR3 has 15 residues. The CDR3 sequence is CAISGKGTGSNEQFF. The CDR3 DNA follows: TGTGCCATCAGTGGGAAAGGGACAGGGTCGAATGAGCAGTTCTTC.

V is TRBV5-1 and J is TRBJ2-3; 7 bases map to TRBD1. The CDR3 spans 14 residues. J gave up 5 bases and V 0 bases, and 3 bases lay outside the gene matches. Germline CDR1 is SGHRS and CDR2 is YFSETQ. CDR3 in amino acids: CASSLDRGGDTQYF. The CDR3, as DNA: TGCGCCAGCAGCTTGGACAGGGGCGGAGATACGCAGTATTTT. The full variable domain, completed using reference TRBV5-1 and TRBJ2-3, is KAGVTQTPRYLIKTRGQQVTLSCSPISGHRSVSWYQQTPGQGLQFLFEYFSETQRNKGNFPGRFSGRQFSNSRSEMNVSTLELGDSALYLCASSLDRGGDTQYFGPGTRLTVL.

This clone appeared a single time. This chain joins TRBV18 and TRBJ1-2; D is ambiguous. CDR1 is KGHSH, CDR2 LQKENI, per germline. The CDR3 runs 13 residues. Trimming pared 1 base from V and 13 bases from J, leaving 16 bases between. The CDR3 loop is CASSPRDTGSVTF. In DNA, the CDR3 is TGTGCCAGCTCACCACGTGACACCGGATCGGTCACCTTC.

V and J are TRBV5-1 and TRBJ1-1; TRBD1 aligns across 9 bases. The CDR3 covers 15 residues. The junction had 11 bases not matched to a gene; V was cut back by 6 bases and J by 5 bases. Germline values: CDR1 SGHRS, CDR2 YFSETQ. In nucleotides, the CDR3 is TGCGCCAGCATGCTAACAGGGGGCGCATTTACTGAAGCTTTCTTT. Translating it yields CASMLTGGAFTEAFF.

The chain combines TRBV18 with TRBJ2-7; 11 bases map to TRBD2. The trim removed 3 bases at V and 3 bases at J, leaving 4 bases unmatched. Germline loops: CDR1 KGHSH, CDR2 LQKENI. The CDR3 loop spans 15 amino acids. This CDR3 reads CASSPLAGGLYEQYF. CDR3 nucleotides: TGTGCCAGCTCACCTCTAGCGGGAGGCCTCTACGAGCAGTACTTC.

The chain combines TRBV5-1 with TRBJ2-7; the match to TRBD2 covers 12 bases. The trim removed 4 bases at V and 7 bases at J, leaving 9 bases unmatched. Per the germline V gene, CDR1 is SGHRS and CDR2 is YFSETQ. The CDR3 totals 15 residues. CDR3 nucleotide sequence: TGCGCCAGCAGCCTAGCGGGAGGGGATCTAGGGGAGCAGTACTTC. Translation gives CASSLAGGDLGEQYF.

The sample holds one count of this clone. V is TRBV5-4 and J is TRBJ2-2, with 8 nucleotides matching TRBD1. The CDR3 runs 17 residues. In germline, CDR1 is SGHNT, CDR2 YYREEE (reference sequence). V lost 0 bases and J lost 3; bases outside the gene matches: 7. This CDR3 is CASSLANGQGHTGELFF. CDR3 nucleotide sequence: TGTGCCAGCAGCTTGGCCAATGGACAGGGTCACACCGGGGAGCTGTTTTTT.

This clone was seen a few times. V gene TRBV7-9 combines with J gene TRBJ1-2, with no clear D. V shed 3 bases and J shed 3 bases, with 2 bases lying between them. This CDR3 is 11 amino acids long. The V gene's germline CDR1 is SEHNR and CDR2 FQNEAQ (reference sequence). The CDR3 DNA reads TGTGCCAGCAGCTTGGACTATGGCTACACCTTC. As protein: CASSLDYGYTF. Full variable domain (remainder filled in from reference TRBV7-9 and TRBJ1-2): DTGVSQNPRHKITKRGQNVTFRCDPISEHNRLYWYRQTLGQGPEFLTYFQNEAQLEKSRLLSDRFSAERPKGSFSTLEIQRTEQGDSAMYLCASSLDYGYTFGSGTRLTVV.

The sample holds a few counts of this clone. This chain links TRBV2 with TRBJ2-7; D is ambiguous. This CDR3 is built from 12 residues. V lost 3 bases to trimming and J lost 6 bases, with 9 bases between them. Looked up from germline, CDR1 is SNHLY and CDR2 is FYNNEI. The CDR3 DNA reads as TGTGCCAGCAGTGACAGTTACCTCGAGCAGTACTTC. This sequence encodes CASSDSYLEQYF.

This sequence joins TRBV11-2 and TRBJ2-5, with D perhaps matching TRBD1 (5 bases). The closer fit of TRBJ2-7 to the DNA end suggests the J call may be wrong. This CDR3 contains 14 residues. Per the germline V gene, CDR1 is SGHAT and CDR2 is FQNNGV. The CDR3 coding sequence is TGTGCCAGCAGCTTCTTCCAGGGAAGCTACGAGCAGTACTTC. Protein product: CASSFFQGSYEQYF.

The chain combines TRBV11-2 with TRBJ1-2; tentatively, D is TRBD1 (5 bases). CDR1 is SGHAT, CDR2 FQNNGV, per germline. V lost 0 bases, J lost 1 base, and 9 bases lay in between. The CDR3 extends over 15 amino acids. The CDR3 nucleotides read TGTGCCAGCAGCTTAGACATCGACAGTAACTATGGCTACACCTTC. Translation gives CASSLDIDSNYGYTF.

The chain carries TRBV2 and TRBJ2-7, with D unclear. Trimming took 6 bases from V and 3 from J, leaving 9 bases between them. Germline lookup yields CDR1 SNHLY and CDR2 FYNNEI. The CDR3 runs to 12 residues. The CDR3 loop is CASRRRYYEQYF. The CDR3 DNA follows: TGTGCCAGCAGGCGGCGCTACTACGAGCAGTACTTC.

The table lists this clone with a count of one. The CDR3 coding sequence is TGCGCCAGCAGCTTGCAGGGGGCAGGAACTGAAGCTTTCTTT. Translation gives CASSLQGAGTEAFF. The chain has TRBV5-1 and TRBJ1-1; 8 positions agree with TRBD1. The CDR3 totals 14 residues. CDR1 SGHRS and CDR2 YFSETQ come from the germline V gene. J lost 5 bases, V lost 1 base, and 4 bases had no gene match.

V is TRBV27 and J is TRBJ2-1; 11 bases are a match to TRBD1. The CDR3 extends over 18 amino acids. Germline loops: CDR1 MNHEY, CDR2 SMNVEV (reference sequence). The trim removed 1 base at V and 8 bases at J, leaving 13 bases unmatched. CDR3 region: CASSLFGWGTGGADEQFF. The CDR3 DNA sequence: TGTGCCAGCAGTTTATTCGGGTGGGGGACAGGGGGAGCGGATGAGCAGTTCTTC.